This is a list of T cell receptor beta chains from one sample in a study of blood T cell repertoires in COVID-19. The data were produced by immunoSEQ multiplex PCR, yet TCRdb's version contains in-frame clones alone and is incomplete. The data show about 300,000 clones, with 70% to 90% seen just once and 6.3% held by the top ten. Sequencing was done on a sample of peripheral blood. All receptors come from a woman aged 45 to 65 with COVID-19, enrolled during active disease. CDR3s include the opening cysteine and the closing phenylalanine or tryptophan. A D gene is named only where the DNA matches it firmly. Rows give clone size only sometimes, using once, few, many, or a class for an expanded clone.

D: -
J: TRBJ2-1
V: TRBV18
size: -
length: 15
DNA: TGTGCCAGCTCACCATACAGGGCCCCCTACAATGAGCAGTTCTTC
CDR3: CASSPYRAPYNEQFF

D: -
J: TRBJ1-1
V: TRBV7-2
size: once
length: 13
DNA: TGTGCCAGCAGCTTGACAGGGAACACTGAAGCTTTCTTT
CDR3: CASSLTGNTEAFF

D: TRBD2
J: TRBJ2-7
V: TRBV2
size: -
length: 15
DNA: TGTGCCAGCAGCGAACGACTAGCGGGAGTGTACGAGCAGTACTTC
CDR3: CASSERLAGVYEQYF

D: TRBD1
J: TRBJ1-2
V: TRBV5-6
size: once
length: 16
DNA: TGTGCCAGCAGCTTAATATCAGGGGGAGGTAACTATGGCTACACCTTC
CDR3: CASSLISGGGNYGYTF

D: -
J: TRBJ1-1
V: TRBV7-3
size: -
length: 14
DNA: TGTGCCAGCAGATATACAGAAAAGAACACTGAAGCTTTCTTT
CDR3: CASRYTEKNTEAFF

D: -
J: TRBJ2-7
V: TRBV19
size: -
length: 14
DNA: TGTGCCAGTAGGTACAGGGCGACCGCCTACGAGCAGTACTTC
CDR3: CASRYRATAYEQYF

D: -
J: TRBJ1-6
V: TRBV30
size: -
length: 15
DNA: TGTGCCTGGAGTTTCGGGGGTTCCTATAATTCACCCCTCCACTTT
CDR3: CAWSFGGSYNSPLHF

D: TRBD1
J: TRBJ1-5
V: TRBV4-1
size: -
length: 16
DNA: TGCGCCAGCAGCCAAGATGGTGGGACAGCTAATCAGCCCCAGCATTTT
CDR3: CASSQDGGTANQPQHF

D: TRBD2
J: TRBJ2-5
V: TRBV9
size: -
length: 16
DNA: TGTGCCAGCAGCGCTGGACTAGCGGGAGGGAAGGAGACCCAGTACTTC
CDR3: CASSAGLAGGKETQYF

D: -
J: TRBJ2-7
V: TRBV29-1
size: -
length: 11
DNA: TGCAGCGTTGAGGTGGGCCACGAGCAGTACTTC
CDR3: CSVEVGHEQYF

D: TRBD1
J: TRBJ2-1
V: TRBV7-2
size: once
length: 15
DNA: TGTGCCAGCAGCCAACACGGGACAGGGGACAATGAGCAGTTCTTC
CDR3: CASSQHGTGDNEQFF

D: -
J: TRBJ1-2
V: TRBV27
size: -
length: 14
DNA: TGTGCCAGCAGTCCCGGTTCGAGCTACTATGGCTACACCTTC
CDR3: CASSPGSSYYGYTF

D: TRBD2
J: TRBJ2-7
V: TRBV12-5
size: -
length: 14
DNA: TGTGCTAGTGGACGAACACTAGCGGGAGCCGAGCAGTACTTC
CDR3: CASGRTLAGAEQYF

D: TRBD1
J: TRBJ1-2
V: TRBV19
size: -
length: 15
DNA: TGTGCCAGTAGTATGCCCGGGACAGGGAGAGATGGCTACACCTTC
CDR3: CASSMPGTGRDGYTF

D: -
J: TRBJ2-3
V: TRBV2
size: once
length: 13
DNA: TGTGCCAGCAGTGGGGGCCCATCGGATACGCAGTATTTT
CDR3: CASSGGPSDTQYF

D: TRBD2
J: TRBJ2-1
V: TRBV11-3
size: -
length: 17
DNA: TGTGCCAGCAGCTCTGGAGGGACTAGCGGGAGAGGGTATGAGCAGTTCTTC
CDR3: CASSSGGTSGRGYEQFF

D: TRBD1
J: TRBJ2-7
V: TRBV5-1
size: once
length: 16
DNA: TGCGCCAGCAGCAAAGGGGACAGGGTGAGCTCCTACGAGCAGTACTTC
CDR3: CASSKGDRVSSYEQYF

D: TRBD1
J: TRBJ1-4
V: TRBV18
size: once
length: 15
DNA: TGTGCCAGCTCACCTCGGACAGGGGCTAATGAAAAACTGTTTTTT
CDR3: CASSPRTGANEKLFF

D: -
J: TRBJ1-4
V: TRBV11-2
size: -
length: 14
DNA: TGTGCCAGCAGCTTAGAGGGGGCTAGGGAAAAACTGTTTTTT
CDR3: CASSLEGAREKLFF

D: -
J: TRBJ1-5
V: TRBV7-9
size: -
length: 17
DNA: TGTGCCAGCAGCCCAGGACCGCGGGGAAAGAGGGGTCAGCCCCAGCATTTT
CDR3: CASSPGPRGKRGQPQHF

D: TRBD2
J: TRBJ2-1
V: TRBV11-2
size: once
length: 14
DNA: TGTGCCAGCAGCTTAGTCGCTAGCGGCAATGAGCAGTTCTTC
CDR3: CASSLVASGNEQFF

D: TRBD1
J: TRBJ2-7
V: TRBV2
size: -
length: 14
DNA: TGTGCCAGCAGTGTTGGGACAGGGTTTTCCGAGCAGTACTTC
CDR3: CASSVGTGFSEQYF

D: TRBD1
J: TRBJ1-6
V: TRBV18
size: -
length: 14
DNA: TGTGCCAGCTCAGAGGGACAGGATATTTCACCCCTCCACTTT
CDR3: CASSEGQDISPLHF

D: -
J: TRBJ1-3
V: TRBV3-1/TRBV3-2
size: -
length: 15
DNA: TGTGCCAGCCAGCCAAGCGGGCCGTCCGGAAACACCATATATTTT
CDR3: CASQPSGPSGNTIYF

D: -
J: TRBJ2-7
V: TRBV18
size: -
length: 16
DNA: TGTGCCAGCTCACCGTTGGGGGGACAGACAAACTACGAGCAGTACTTC
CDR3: CASSPLGGQTNYEQYF

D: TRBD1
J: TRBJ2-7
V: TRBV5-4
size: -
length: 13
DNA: TGTGCCAGCAGCTCGACAGGGGTCTACGAGCAGTACTTC
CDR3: CASSSTGVYEQYF

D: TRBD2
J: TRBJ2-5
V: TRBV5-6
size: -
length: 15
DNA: TGTGCCAGCAGCTTGGGGTGGGGACTAGAAGAGACCCAGTACTTC
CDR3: CASSLGWGLEETQYF

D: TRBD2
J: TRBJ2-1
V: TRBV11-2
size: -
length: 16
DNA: TGTGCCAGCAGCTTCCGTACTAGCGGGGTGTACAATGAGCAGTTCTTC
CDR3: CASSFRTSGVYNEQFF

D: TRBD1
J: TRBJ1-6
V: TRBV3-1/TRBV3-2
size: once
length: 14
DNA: TGTGCCAGCAGCTCCGGACAGGGGACTTCACCCCTCCACTTT
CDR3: CASSSGQGTSPLHF

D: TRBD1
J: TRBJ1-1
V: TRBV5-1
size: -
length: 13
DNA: TGCGCCAGCAGCACCGACAGGGACACTGAAGCTTTCTTT
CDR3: CASSTDRDTEAFF